This is a list of T cell receptor beta chains from one sample in a study of blood T cell repertoires in COVID-19. Clones were read by immunoSEQ multiplex PCR, and TCRdb kept only the in-frame ones, dropping some. The data contain roughly 100,000 clones, 87% of them singletons. The specimen sequenced was peripheral blood. The receptors here all came from a woman aged 45 to 65 with COVID-19, enrolled during active disease. The CDR3 runs from the conserved cysteine through the conserved F or W. The D gene is left open where the match is weak. Expanded clones get a size class; other rows say once, few or many, or leave the size out.

d_call,clone_size,j_call,v_call,cdr3_aa,cdr3_nt
TRBD2,NA,TRBJ2-3,TRBV9,CASSVVSGADTQYF,TGTGCCAGCAGCGTAGTAAGCGGGGCAGATACGCAGTATTTT
NA,NA,TRBJ1-5,TRBV30,CAWTPGAGNQPQHF,TGTGCCTGGACCCCAGGGGCGGGCAATCAGCCCCAGCATTTT
NA,NA,TRBJ2-5,TRBV2,CASRGLQETQYF,TGTGCCAGCAGGGGACTTCAAGAGACCCAGTACTTC
TRBD1,NA,TRBJ2-7,TRBV19,CASSMGQPGSYEQYF,TGTGCCAGTAGTATGGGACAGCCCGGTAGCTACGAGCAGTACTTC
NA,NA,TRBJ2-5,TRBV4-3,CASSQGEGGRETQYF,TGCGCCAGCAGCCAAGGCGAGGGGGGGCGAGAGACCCAGTACTTC
TRBD1,NA,TRBJ1-2,TRBV7-9,CASTMGQAYGYTF,TGTGCCAGCACTATGGGACAGGCCTATGGCTACACCTTC
NA,NA,TRBJ2-3,TRBV6-5,CASRAASVDTQYF,TGTGCCAGCAGGGCTGCTAGCGTGGATACGCAGTATTTT
NA,NA,TRBJ1-5,TRBV6-1,CASSEYRANQPQHF,TGTGCCAGCAGTGAGTACAGGGCGAATCAGCCCCAGCATTTT
TRBD1,NA,TRBJ1-1,TRBV27,CASSKQTGMNTEAFF,TGTGCCAGCAGTAAACAGACAGGGATGAACACTGAAGCTTTCTTT
TRBD1,once,TRBJ2-7,TRBV14,CASRPTGGSYEQYF,TGTGCCAGCAGGCCAACAGGGGGTTCCTACGAGCAGTACTTC
NA,NA,TRBJ2-3,TRBV20-1,CSASGSTSTDTQYF,TGCAGTGCTAGTGGATCAACTAGCACAGATACGCAGTATTTT
NA,NA,TRBJ1-2,TRBV16,CASSQSRDYGYTF,TGTGCCAGCAGCCAATCCCGCGACTATGGCTACACCTTC
NA,NA,TRBJ1-5,TRBV19,CATSRGEGNQPQHF,TGTGCCACCTCCCGGGGGGAGGGAAATCAGCCCCAGCATTTT
TRBD1,once,TRBJ2-7,TRBV19,CASSILRGYEQYF,TGTGCCAGTAGTATCCTCAGGGGGTACGAGCAGTACTTC
TRBD1,NA,TRBJ2-2,TRBV6-5,CASSYSTGTGELFF,TGTGCCAGCAGTTACTCGACAGGGACCGGGGAGCTGTTTTTT
NA,NA,TRBJ1-6,TRBV3-1/TRBV3-2,CASSPKGQAVSSPLHF,TGTGCCAGCAGCCCCAAAGGTCAGGCAGTCTCCTCACCCCTCCACTTT
TRBD1,NA,TRBJ2-2,TRBV25-1,CASSEATGTGRTGELFF,TGTGCCAGCAGTGAGGCTACCGGGACAGGGCGAACCGGGGAGCTGTTTTTT
NA,NA,TRBJ2-7,TRBV28,CASSLRGGQEQYF,TGTGCCAGCAGTTTAAGGGGGGGCCAGGAGCAGTACTTC
TRBD2,NA,TRBJ2-5,TRBV2,CASSERASGGRGETQYF,TGTGCCAGCAGTGAACGGGCTAGCGGGGGGCGGGGAGAGACCCAGTACTTC
NA,NA,TRBJ1-4,TRBV11-2,CASSAPGSANEKLFF,TGTGCCAGCAGCGCCCCGGGGTCGGCTAATGAAAAACTGTTTTTT
NA,NA,TRBJ2-5,TRBV19,CASSGIAVKEETQYF,TGTGCCAGTAGTGGGATAGCGGTAAAAGAAGAGACCCAGTACTTC
NA,NA,TRBJ1-1,TRBV5-5,CASSFVAMNTEAFF,TGTGCCAGCAGCTTTGTGGCCATGAACACTGAAGCTTTCTTT
TRBD1,once,TRBJ2-5,TRBV7-9,CASSLRTGGSGETQYF,TGTGCCAGCAGCCTCCGGACAGGGGGCTCTGGAGAGACCCAGTACTTC
TRBD2,NA,TRBJ2-3,TRBV28,CASRVTSGGAGSTDTQYF,TGTGCCAGCAGGGTAACTAGCGGGGGGGCCGGCAGCACAGATACGCAGTATTTT
TRBD2,once,TRBJ2-3,TRBV30,CAWSVRLAGGQDTQYF,TGTGCCTGGAGTGTACGGCTAGCGGGGGGGCAAGATACGCAGTATTTT
NA,NA,TRBJ2-3,TRBV5-1,CASSLQGVGTDTQYF,TGCGCCAGCAGTTTACAAGGAGTGGGCACAGATACGCAGTATTTT